Following are 30 T cell receptor beta chains from one sample sequenced in a study of control samples from healthy donors and cancer patients (dated by TCRdb to the early 2020s). Receptor amplification or capture employed the immunoSEQ multiplex PCR assay. TCRdb carries this immuneACCESS record with in-frame sequences only. Its versions omit some clonotypes, under half of them owing to an unresolved V gene in the studies checked, with the rest unexplained. The sample table records some 150,000 clones; just under 95% of these occur just once. The top ten constitute approximately 15% of the sample. Sequencing input: PBMCs. The receptors were sampled from a man aged 60-69 years with colorectal cancer.

V is TRBV9 and J is TRBJ2-1; maybe TRBD1 (6 bases). The CDR3 consists of 15 residues. Trimming left V 2 bases short and J 4 bases short, with 13 bases between. Germline V CDR1 and CDR2: SGDLS, YYNGEE. CDR3 protein: CASSVGQGNYNEQFF. The CDR3 region has the DNA TGTGCCAGCAGCGTTGGGCAGGGGAATTACAATGAGCAGTTCTTC.

The chain employs TRBV7-2 and TRBJ1-1; D is possibly TRBD1 (5 bases). Trimming cost V 1 base and J 4 bases, with 13 bases left between them. The CDR3 covers 15 residues. CDR1 is SGHTA and CDR2 is FQGNSA in the germline V gene. CDR3 in amino acids: CASSLVGQGGTEAFF. The CDR3 DNA follows: TGTGCCAGCAGCTTAGTAGGCCAGGGTGGCACTGAAGCTTTCTTT. The full variable domain, completed using reference TRBV7-2 and TRBJ1-1, is GAGVSQSPSNKVTEKGKDVELRCDPISGHTALYWYRQSLGQGLEFLIYFQGNSAPDKSGLPSDRFSAERTGGSVSTLTIQRTQQEDSAVYLCASSLVGQGGTEAFFGQGTRLTVV.

The gene calls are TRBV24-1 and TRBJ2-7; 9 bases line up with TRBD1. CDR1 and CDR2 from the germline V gene are KGHDR and SFDVKD. Trimming took 4 bases from V and 7 from J; bases not matched to a gene: 10. The CDR3 runs to 15 residues. The CDR3 here is CATSDPGTGTSEQYF. The CDR3 DNA sequence: TGTGCCACCAGTGACCCCGGGACAGGGACTTCTGAGCAGTACTTC.

The chain is built from TRBV20-1 and TRBJ2-3; 11 bases are shared with TRBD2. V lost 3 bases, J lost 2 bases, and 7 bases stayed unmatched. The CDR3 consists of 16 residues. Germline lookup yields CDR1 DFQATT and CDR2 SNEGSKA (reference sequence). CDR3 residues: CSASRGLAVVTDTQYF. In nucleotides, the CDR3 is TGCAGTGCTAGTAGGGGACTAGCGGTCGTCACAGATACGCAGTATTTT.

The rearrangement links TRBV7-2 to TRBJ2-1; 7 nucleotides match TRBD2. This CDR3 is 15 amino acids long. Germline V lookup: CDR1 SGHTA, CDR2 FQGNSA. V lost 0 bases, J lost 2 bases, and 1 base stayed unmatched. CDR3 nucleotide sequence: TGTGCCAGCAGCTTAGCGGGGGGGGCCTACAATGAGCAGTTCTTC. This codes for CASSLAGGAYNEQFF.

The chain couples TRBV15 to TRBJ1-1; TRBD1 agrees at 12 bases. J was trimmed by 7 bases and V by 9 bases; bases with no gene match: 6. CDR3 size: 13 residues. The germline gives CDR1 LNHNV, CDR2 YYDKDF (reference sequence). The CDR3 DNA follows: TGTGCCACTGGGACAGGGGGCCCTATTGAAGCTTTCTTT. Protein: CATGTGGPIEAFF.

The rearrangement links TRBV3-1 (or the pseudogene TRBV3-2) to TRBJ1-6, with a possible D match to TRBD1 (6 bases). The CDR3 contains 17 residues. V lost 0 bases to trimming and J lost 8 bases, with 17 bases between them. CDR1 LGHDT and CDR2 YNNKEL come from the germline V gene (reference sequence). The CDR3 DNA reads as TGTGCCAGCAGCCAAGATGACCCGCGCAGGGGCTATTCACCCCTCCACTTT. It yields the protein CASSQDDPRRGYSPLHF.

V usage is TRBV11-2 and J usage is TRBJ2-7; D gene uncertain. The CDR3 extends over 11 amino acids. CDR1 SGHAT and CDR2 FQNNGV come from the germline V gene. V lost 1 base to trimming and J lost 9 bases, with 7 bases between them. The CDR3 nucleotides read TGTGCCAGCAGCTTAGTGGGCAGGCAGTACTTC. Translated: CASSLVGRQYF.

This clone has just one count. The CDR3 coding sequence is TGTGCCAGCAGCTTAGAAGGAGGGAAGGAGACCCAGTACTTC. Its translation is CASSLEGGKETQYF. The chain combines TRBV11-1 with TRBJ2-5; possible D gene TRBD2, 6 bases. The ends were cut back, 1 base at V and 5 bases at J, with 11 bases in the middle. The germline gives CDR1 SGHAT, CDR2 FQDESV (reference sequence). The CDR3 has 14 amino acids.

The CDR3 loop is CASSFPGGGDTQYF. Here the CDR3 DNA reads TGTGCCAGCAGCTTCCCAGGGGGGGGAGATACGCAGTATTTT. V and J are TRBV5-8 and TRBJ2-3, with D perhaps being TRBD1 or TRBD2 (7 bases each). This CDR3 is built from 14 residues. The V end lost 2 bases, the J end lost 5 bases, and 12 bases lay between the germline ends. Germline lookup yields CDR1 SGHTS and CDR2 YDEGEE.

V and J are TRBV3-1 (or the pseudogene TRBV3-2) and TRBJ1-1, with a tentative D call TRBD1 (6 bases). CDR3 length equals 15 residues. The germline gives CDR1 LGHDT, CDR2 YNNKEL (reference sequence). V lost 1 base, J lost 1 base, and 10 bases lay in between. As DNA, the CDR3 is TGTGCCAGCAGCCAAGGAGGCAGGGGGAACACTGAAGCTTTCTTT. It codes for CASSQGGRGNTEAFF.

This rearrangement joins TRBV5-1 to TRBJ1-2; tentatively, D is TRBD1 (5 bases). The CDR3 extends over 14 amino acids. Trimming removed 3 bases from V and 6 bases from J, with 15 bases in between. From germline, CDR1 is SGHRS and CDR2 YFSETQ. This chain's CDR3 is CASSSAGRGDGYTF. In nucleotides, the CDR3 is TGCGCCAGCAGCTCGGCCGGACGAGGGGATGGCTACACCTTC. Supplemented by reference TRBV5-1 and TRBJ1-2, the full variable domain reads KAGVTQTPRYLIKTRGQQVTLSCSPISGHRSVSWYQQTPGQGLQFLFEYFSETQRNKGNFPGRFSGRQFSNSRSEMNVSTLELGDSALYLCASSSAGRGDGYTFGSGTRLTVV.

V usage is TRBV10-2 and J usage is TRBJ1-2; TRBD1 aligns across 9 bases. CDR1 is WSHSY, CDR2 SAAADI, per germline. Trimming removed 7 bases from V and 7 bases from J; junction bases left unmatched: 7. The CDR3 length is 13 residues. The DNA for the CDR3 is TGCGCCAGCAACGCACAGGGGGCAGGTGGCTACACCTTC. Translation: CASNAQGAGGYTF.

This sequence joins TRBV27 and TRBJ2-3; D perhaps matches TRBD1 (6 bases). Germline CDR1 and CDR2: MNHEY and SMNVEV (reference sequence). The CDR3 loop spans 16 amino acids. Trimming took off 8 bases at V and 4 bases at J, with 22 bases between the two ends. DNA of the CDR3: TGTGCCAGCCGAAGGTTGGGGACAAAGGCTCCAGATACGCAGTATTTT. This codes for CASRRLGTKAPDTQYF.

The chain is built from TRBV3-1 (or the pseudogene TRBV3-2) and TRBJ2-7, with 8 bases lining up with TRBD2. CDR1 and CDR2 (germline): LGHDT, YNNKEL (reference sequence). The length of the CDR3 is 15 residues. The V segment lost 2 bases and the J segment 6 bases; nucleotides outside the gene matches: 9. The CDR3 spells CASSQMAGRGAEQYF. In DNA, the CDR3 is TGTGCCAGCAGCCAAATGGCCGGGCGGGGGGCCGAGCAGTACTTC.

V and J are TRBV25-1 and TRBJ1-2, with 7 bases that match TRBD1. The V gene end was trimmed by 8 bases and the J gene end by 4 bases; junction bases not matched to a gene: 4. Germline V gene lookup returns CDR1 MGHDK and CDR2 SYGVNS. CDR3 length: 12 residues. CDR3 in DNA: TGTGCCAGCCGGGACAGTGTCTATGGCTACACCTTC. Translated: CASRDSVYGYTF.

The rearrangement uses TRBV7-8 and TRBJ2-7; TRBD2 aligns across 9 bases. This CDR3 has 16 amino acids. Losses at the gene ends were 1 base for V and 3 bases for J; bases not matched to a gene: 7. From germline, CDR1 is SGHVS and CDR2 FQNEAQ. The CDR3 bases are TGTGCCAGCAGCTTAGGTCAAGCGGGGGGTGGCTACGAGCAGTACTTC. This encodes CASSLGQAGGGYEQYF.

The chain uses TRBV19 and TRBJ1-1; tentative D call: TRBD1 (6 bases). Germline V gene sequence: CDR1 LNHDA, CDR2 SQIVND (reference sequence). The CDR3 length is 15 residues. The V gene lost 2 bases and the J gene lost 4 bases, with 14 bases spanning the gap. In DNA, the CDR3 is TGTGCCAGTAGTATACCCGACAGGACAGCCACTGAAGCTTTCTTT. This translates into CASSIPDRTATEAFF.

The V gene is TRBV4-1, the J gene TRBJ2-3; D unclear. The CDR3 sequence is 15 residues long. The V end lost 6 bases, the J end lost 0 bases, and 13 bases lay between the germline ends. The germline V gene has CDR1 MGHRA and CDR2 YSYEKL. CDR3 bases: TGCGCCAGCAGTCTTATCCAGTCTAGCACAGATACGCAGTATTTT. This codes for CASSLIQSSTDTQYF.

The rearrangement uses TRBV10-2 and TRBJ2-5, with TRBD1 as a possible D gene (6 bases). This CDR3 has 12 amino acids. The V gene's germline CDR1 is WSHSY and CDR2 SAAADI. V was clipped by 5 bases and J by 5 bases, with 9 bases between them. The CDR3 sequence is CASSQGLETQYF. The CDR3, as DNA: TGCGCCAGCAGTCAGGGGTTGGAGACCCAGTACTTC.

The J gene is TRBJ2-4, the V gene TRBV12-3 or TRBV12-4, with TRBD1 matching over 7 bases. CDR3 length: 12 amino acids. The V segment lost 8 bases and the J segment 5 bases; nucleotides outside the gene matches: 3. The CDR3 protein is CASRQGENIQYF. The CDR3 nucleotides read TGTGCCAGCCGCCAGGGGGAAAACATTCAGTACTTC.

V is TRBV6-5 and J is TRBJ2-2, with 11 bases that match TRBD2. The ends lost 4 bases at V and 5 bases at J; junction bases unmatched: 6. Germline CDR1 reads MNHEY; CDR2 reads SVGAGI. The CDR3 runs to 16 residues. CDR3 in DNA: TGTGCCAGCAGTTTATCTAGCGGGGGGACGACCGGGGAGCTGTTTTTT. Amino acid sequence: CASSLSSGGTTGELFF.

This rearrangement joins TRBV4-1 to TRBJ1-6, with no clear D. The V end was cut by 0 bases, the J end by 7 bases, with 10 bases between. From germline, CDR1 is MGHRA and CDR2 YSYEKL. The CDR3 loop spans 15 amino acids. This CDR3 is CASSQDSVPNSPLHF. The DNA for the CDR3 is TGCGCCAGCAGCCAAGATAGCGTCCCCAATTCACCCCTCCACTTT.

This chain uses TRBV20-1 with TRBJ2-3; D gene unclear. Trimming removed 0 bases at V and 12 bases at J, with 1 base between. This CDR3 spans 8 amino acids. CDR1 and CDR2 (germline): DFQATT, SNEGSKA (reference sequence). CDR3 sequence reads: CSARDQYF. The CDR3 nucleotides are TGCAGTGCTAGAGATCAGTATTTT.

The V and J genes are TRBV12-3 or TRBV12-4 and TRBJ1-5; 8 nucleotides match TRBD1. With V trimmed by 6 bases and J by 11 bases, 9 bases remained unmatched. The CDR3 spans 13 residues. The CDR3 DNA reads TGTGCCAGCAGGCTGACAGGGGAGAGGGCCCAGCATTTT. Translating gives CASRLTGERAQHF.

The chain has TRBV6-1 and TRBJ2-7; 10 bases line up with TRBD1. The CDR3 runs to 14 residues. CDR1 is MNHNS, CDR2 SASEGT, per germline. The V gene end was trimmed by 3 bases and the J gene end by 6 bases; junction bases not matched to a gene: 5. CDR3 sequence: CASSEPGQGFEQYF. CDR3 sequence (DNA): TGTGCCAGCAGTGAGCCGGGACAGGGGTTCGAGCAGTACTTC.

The chain joins TRBV19 to TRBJ2-2, with 11 bases that match TRBD1. Germline V CDR1 and CDR2: LNHDA, SQIVND (reference sequence). V shed 9 bases and J 7 bases; nucleotides not matched to a gene: 10. The CDR3 sequence is 15 residues long. The CDR3: CASRTGGVVGGELFF. The DNA for the CDR3 is TGTGCCAGCCGGACAGGGGGCGTAGTCGGCGGGGAGCTGTTTTTT.

This chain links TRBV25-1 with TRBJ1-4; 11 bases are a match to TRBD1. The V segment lost 8 bases and the J segment 1 base; nucleotides outside the gene matches: 6. CDR1 and CDR2 from the germline V gene are MGHDK and SYGVNS. The CDR3 consists of 16 residues. Here the CDR3 DNA reads TGTGCCAGCCGTCCCGGGACAGGGGGAACTAATGAAAAACTGTTTTTT. It codes for CASRPGTGGTNEKLFF.

This sequence joins TRBV30 and TRBJ1-5; TRBD1 matches at 9 bases. Germline CDR1 and CDR2: GTSNPN and SVGIG (reference sequence). The CDR3 length is 14 residues. The ends lost 5 bases at V and 6 bases at J; junction bases unmatched: 8. The CDR3 region is CAWSETGGFQPQHF. The CDR3 DNA follows: TGTGCCTGGTCGGAGACAGGGGGATTTCAGCCCCAGCATTTT.

The rearrangement joins TRBV24-1 to TRBJ1-2; 7 nucleotides align to TRBD1. CDR1 and CDR2 (germline): KGHDR, SFDVKD. This CDR3 comprises 16 residues. Trimming took 4 bases from V and 4 from J; bases not matched to a gene: 11. Here the CDR3 DNA reads TGTGCCACCAGTGACACCCGGGACAGCTCTTCCTATGGCTACACCTTC. Translation gives CATSDTRDSSSYGYTF.